This TCR beta chain was sequenced in a study of human T cells and chemical hapten exposure. General study findings and limits: No alteration of TCRs above 1 in 1000 frequency was seen with DPC sensitization. It was expanded TCRs that formed significantly more large CDR3 similarity clusters than controls did.

The CDR3 runs 14 residues. Germline V gives CDR1 KGHSH, CDR2 LQKENI. V was pared by 6 bases and J by 5 bases, with 5 bases of the junction left unmatched. There are a few counts of this clonotype. No antigen is known for it. TCRdb recomputed calls from the RACE reads with MiXCR, one row per CDR3 protein. The sample carries a few hundred thousand distinct CDR3 sequences, about 4.4% recorded once. The sample's time point: patch test 1, 2 weeks after DPC sensitization. Stated treatment: therapeutic diphenylcyclopropenone sensitization with weekly scalp DPC. Total RNA was extracted from unfractionated whole blood.

The specimen comprised whole blood, sampled in connection with sensitization to the hapten diphenylcyclopropenone (DPC). The sequence derives from a woman in her forties or fifties with alopecia areata. Some clones in this sample may be carry-over from other donors' samples. This sequence joins TRBV18 and TRBJ1-5, with 9 positions matching TRBD1. The CDR3: CASSDDRGDQPQHF. The CDR3 region has the DNA TGTGCCAGCTCGGATGACAGGGGGGATCAGCCCCAGCATTTT.